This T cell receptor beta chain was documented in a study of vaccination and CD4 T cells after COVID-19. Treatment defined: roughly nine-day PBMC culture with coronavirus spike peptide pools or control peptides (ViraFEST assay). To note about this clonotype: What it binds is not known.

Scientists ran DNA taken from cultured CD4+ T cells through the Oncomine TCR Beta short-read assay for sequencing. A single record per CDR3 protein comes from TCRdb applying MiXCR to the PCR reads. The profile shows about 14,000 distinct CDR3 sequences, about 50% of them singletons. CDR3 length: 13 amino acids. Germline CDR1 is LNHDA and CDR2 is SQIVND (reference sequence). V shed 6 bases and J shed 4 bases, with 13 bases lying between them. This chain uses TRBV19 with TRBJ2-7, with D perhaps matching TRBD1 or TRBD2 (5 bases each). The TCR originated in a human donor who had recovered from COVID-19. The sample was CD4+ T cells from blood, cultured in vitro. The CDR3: CASRDKRSYEQYF. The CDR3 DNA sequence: TGTGCCAGTAGGGACAAGCGGTCTTACGAGCAGTACTTC.